Listed here are 29 T cell receptor beta chains from one sample, sequenced in a study of glioma-infiltrating T cells. Using RNA template, CDR3s of TCR alpha and beta were amplified with iRepertoire arm-PCR. TCRdb reprocessed the multiplex PCR reads with MiXCR, giving one entry per CDR3 protein. In the table there are roughly 200,000 distinct CDR3 sequences, around 40% of which are singletons. The source material was glioma tissue, nonneoplastic brain tissue, or PBMCs (not recorded which). These receptor sequences come from a human donor with low-grade glioma or glioblastoma, undergoing nonglioma brain surgery, or in good health (not recorded which).

The V and J genes are TRBV15 and TRBJ1-5, with D perhaps matching TRBD1 (5 bases). V shed 4 bases and J shed 0 bases, with 13 bases lying between them. Germline V gene lookup returns CDR1 LNHNV and CDR2 YYDKDF (reference sequence). CDR3 length: 16 amino acids. CDR3 nucleotide sequence: TGTGCCACCAGCACAGGGCATACAGATAGCAATCAGCCCCAGCATTTT. Residues: CATSTGHTDSNQPQHF.

This clonotype was counted at least ten times. This chain uses TRBV20-1 with TRBJ2-4; D possibly corresponds to TRBD2 (6 bases). The CDR3 is made up of 13 amino acids. The germline CDR1 and CDR2 sequences are DFQATT and SNEGSKA (reference sequence). The V gene lost 6 bases and the J gene lost 8 bases, with 17 bases spanning the gap. The CDR3 DNA reads as TGCAGTGCAAGCGACGGGGGTTCACACATTCAGTACTTC. Its protein product is CSASDGGSHIQYF.

The count of this clonotype is one. The junction departs from germline at one end; a sequencing error may be responsible. This chain connects TRBV6-1 to TRBJ2-3; possibly TRBD1 for D (5 bases). The germline CDR1 and CDR2 sequences are MNHNS and SASEGT. This CDR3 spans 14 amino acids. The CDR3 is CASSEPDSLYEQFF. For the CDR3, the DNA is TGTGCCAGCAGTGAACCCGACAGCCTCTACGAGCAGTTCTTT.

With respect to this clonotype: This may stem from a read error, because a much larger clone lies one nucleotide away. As the CDR3 is not closed by the conserved phenylalanine or tryptophan, this likely results from a read error. The V gene is TRBV7-2, the J gene TRBJ2-5, with TRBD2 identical over 7 bases. The J segment lost 4 bases and the V segment lost 4 bases, leaving 6 bases of the junction unmatched. Germline CDR1 SGHTA, CDR2 FQGNSA. This CDR3 has 14 amino acids. CDR3 DNA sequence: TGTGCCAGCAGCTCCAGGACTAGGGGAGAGACCCAGTACTGC. It yields the protein CASSSRTRGETQYC.

Comment on this clonotype: The junction departs from germline at one end; a sequencing error may be responsible. The V gene is TRBV4-1, the J gene TRBJ2-5; 8 positions agree with TRBD2. The germline gives CDR1 MGHRA, CDR2 YSYEKL. This CDR3 has 17 residues. The CDR3 sequence is CASSLGGASGYQETKYF. The DNA of the CDR3 is TGCGCCAGCAGCCTCGGAGGGGCTAGCGGGTACCAAGAGACCAAGTACTTC.

Comments on this clonotype: This clone may be a read error of a much larger clone one base away. As DNA, the CDR3 is TGTGCCAGTAGAGAAAGCGAAGATACGCAGTATTTT. Translated: CASRESEDTQYF. This chain links TRBV19 with TRBJ2-3, with D unresolved. Germline V CDR1 and CDR2: LNHDA, SQIVND (reference sequence). The V and J ends lost 6 bases and 5 bases respectively, with 9 bases between them. CDR3 length equals 12 residues.

Remarks on this clonotype: The germline gene is not matched at one end of the junction; a read error may be the cause. The rearrangement links TRBV3-1 to TRBJ1-2; no clear D gene. Germline loops: CDR1 LGHDT, CDR2 YNNKEL (reference sequence). The CDR3 totals 14 residues. The CDR3 loop is CASRQDRAGYGYTF. CDR3 bases: TGTGCCAGCCGCCAAGATCGTGCGGGGTATGGCTACACCTTC.

In its sample, this clonotype was seen many times. The chain links TRBV20-1 to TRBJ2-1; the match to TRBD2 covers 10 bases. CDR3 length equals 15 residues. V lost 5 bases and J lost 6; bases outside the gene matches: 10. Germline V gene sequence: CDR1 DFQATT, CDR2 SNEGSKA (reference sequence). Here the CDR3 reads CSALHPSGGLNEQFF. In DNA, the CDR3 is TGCAGTGCTCTGCACCCTAGCGGGGGACTCAATGAGCAGTTCTTC.

This clonotype appeared a few times. The chain is built from TRBV2 and TRBJ2-2; TRBD2 is a possible D gene (6 bases). The germline CDR1 and CDR2 sequences are SNHLY and FYNNEI. Trimming left V 2 bases short and J 5 bases short, with 12 bases between. This CDR3 contains 15 residues. CDR3 nucleotides: TGTGCCAGCAGTGAAAACCGGGAGCGGACCGGGGAGCTGTTTTTT. This sequence encodes CASSENRERTGELFF.

In the case of this clonotype: This could be a read error, since a much larger clone is one nucleotide away. The genes are TRBV20-1 and TRBJ2-4; TRBD2 agrees at 9 bases. CDR3 length: 16 residues. Germline V gene lookup returns CDR1 DFQATT and CDR2 SNEGSKA (reference sequence). This chain's CDR3 is CSARHGAGGAKNIKYF. In DNA form, the CDR3 reads TGCAGTGCTAGACACGGAGCGGGGGGAGCCAAAAACATTAAGTACTTC.

About this clonotype itself: With a much larger clone just one base away, this may be a read error. The V and J genes are TRBV28 and TRBJ1-1; D might be TRBD1 (6 bases). V gave up 8 bases and J gave up 3 bases, with 16 bases separating them. Germline CDR1 is MDHEN and CDR2 is SYDVKM. CDR3 size: 14 residues. This CDR3 is CASGSPGDYTEAFF. CDR3 nucleotides: TGTGCCAGCGGTTCCCCAGGGGACTACACTGAAGCTTTCTTT.

The chain recombines TRBV6-1 with TRBJ2-1; tentative D call: TRBD1 (6 bases). V shed 6 bases and J shed 14 bases, with 17 bases lying between them. CDR1 is MNHNS, CDR2 SASEGT, per germline. The CDR3 totals 12 residues. The CDR3: CASRSTGNGKFF. Written as DNA, the CDR3 is TGTGCCAGCAGGTCAACAGGGAATGGGAAGTTCTTC.

A note on this clonotype: One base away lies a much larger clone, so this may be a sequencing read error. The chain is built from TRBV4-1 and TRBJ2-7; D remains ambiguous. The length of the CDR3 is 12 residues. The V gene lost 2 bases and the J gene lost 6 bases, with 8 bases spanning the gap. CDR1 and CDR2 (germline): MGHRA, YSYEKL. The DNA of the CDR3 is TGCGCCAGCAGCCAAAATCAGATCGAGCAGTACTTC. Translating gives CASSQNQIEQYF.

With respect to this clonotype: A much larger clone is a single base away; this may be a read error. The conserved phenylalanine or tryptophan is not found at the CDR3 terminus, so this likely reflects a read error. J is TRBJ2-7 and V is TRBV28; a possible D gene is TRBD2 (6 bases). Deletions cut 6 bases from V and 4 bases from J, with 16 bases between. Germline V gene lookup returns CDR1 MDHEN and CDR2 SYDVKM. The CDR3 has 14 amino acids. CDR3 sequence: CASRAPGGVYEQYY. The CDR3 nucleotides are TGTGCCAGCAGAGCCCCCGGGGGAGTGTACGAGCAGTACTAC.

The chain combines TRBV30 with TRBJ1-2, with 7 positions matching TRBD1. Looked up from germline, CDR1 is GTSNPN and CDR2 is SVGIG (reference sequence). The CDR3 consists of 16 residues. The ends lost 2 bases at V and 2 bases at J; junction bases unmatched: 11. The CDR3 loop reads CAWSREGAPTNYGYTF. The CDR3 DNA reads TGTGCCTGGAGTCGTGAGGGGGCGCCCACCAACTATGGCTACACCTTC. Complete variable domain (other parts from reference TRBV30 and TRBJ1-2): SQTIHQWPATLVQPVGSPLSLECTVEGTSNPNLYWYRQAAGRGLQLLFYSVGIGQISSEVPQNLSASRPQDRQFILSSKKLLLSDSGFYLCAWSREGAPTNYGYTFGSGTRLTVV.

About this clonotype: The junction differs from germline at one of its ends, possibly a read error. The gene calls are TRBV7-9 and TRBJ2-5, with D possibly TRBD2 on 5 matching bases. This CDR3 is built from 12 residues. Germline V gene data show CDR1 as SEHNR and CDR2 as FQNEAQ (reference sequence). As DNA, the CDR3 is TGTGCCAGCAGCGAGGGTGGGGAGACCAAGTACTTC. Its protein product is CASSEGGETKYF.

The rearrangement links TRBV5-1 to TRBJ2-7, with 7 bases identical to TRBD2. Looked up from germline, CDR1 is SGHRS and CDR2 is YFSETQ. The trim removed 0 bases at V and 6 bases at J, leaving 3 bases unmatched. This CDR3 spans 13 amino acids. CDR3 residues: CASSLDGGSEQYF. The CDR3, as DNA: TGCGCCAGCAGCTTGGACGGCGGGAGCGAGCAGTACTTC.

Remarks on this clonotype: A read error may produce the germline difference seen at one junction end. The V gene is TRBV6-2 or TRBV6-3, the J gene TRBJ1-1; D is unclear. The CDR3 covers 12 residues. Germline V gene sequence: CDR1 MNHEY, CDR2 SVGEGT. The CDR3 loop is CAISGATVMAFF. In DNA form, the CDR3 reads TGTGCCATCAGTGGTGCCACAGTGATGGCTTTCTTT.

A few counts support this clonotype. The CDR3 DNA follows: TGCGCCAGCAGCCAGGGGACAGTGGATGGCTACACCTTC. Its protein is CASSQGTVDGYTF. The chain has TRBV5-1 and TRBJ1-2; TRBD1 agrees at 7 bases. The germline gives CDR1 SGHRS, CDR2 YFSETQ. The CDR3 consists of 13 residues. The ends lost 4 bases at V and 6 bases at J; junction bases unmatched: 6.

This clonotype was counted ten times or more. The rearrangement links TRBV7-2 to TRBJ2-5; a weak D match, TRBD1 (6 bases). The CDR3 consists of 15 residues. V was trimmed by 3 bases and J by 1 base, leaving 12 bases between them. The V gene's germline CDR1 is SGHTA and CDR2 FQGNSA. CDR3 sequence: CASSFTGRTQETQYF. CDR3 DNA sequence: TGTGCCAGCAGCTTTACAGGGAGAACCCAAGAGACCCAGTACTTC. Together with reference TRBV7-2 and TRBJ2-5, the CDR3 gives the full variable domain: GAGVSQSPSNKVTEKGKDVELRCDPISGHTALYWYRQSLGQGLEFLIYFQGNSAPDKSGLPSDRFSAERTGGSVSTLTIQRTQQEDSAVYLCASSFTGRTQETQYFGPGTRLLVL.

Comment on this clonotype: No conserved phenylalanine or tryptophan is present at the end of the CDR3, so a read error is the likely explanation. CDR3 DNA: TGTGCCGGCAGTGAATCCTTGGCTAGCGGTTATGAGCAGTTCTCC. It specifies CAGSESLASGYEQFS. The V and J genes are TRBV25-1 and TRBJ2-1; 7 bases are shared with TRBD2. This CDR3 comprises 15 residues. Germline CDR1 reads MGHDK; CDR2 reads SYGVNS.

A single count supports this clonotype. Being one base from a much bigger clone, this may be a read error. The chain is built from TRBV28 and TRBJ1-5; the D gene is possibly TRBD1 (5 bases). This CDR3 comprises 14 residues. Germline CDR1 is MDHEN and CDR2 is SYDVKM. V lost 5 bases and J 5 bases, leaving 13 bases between the germline ends. The CDR3 reads CASSLYRGYQPQHF. The CDR3 bases are TGTGCCAGCAGTCTCTACCGGGGCTATCAGCCCCAGCATTTT.

The rearrangement joins TRBV5-4 to TRBJ1-5; no reliable D call. The CDR3 consists of 14 residues. In germline, CDR1 is SGHNT, CDR2 YYREEE (reference sequence). Deletions cut 4 bases from V and 2 bases from J, with 10 bases between. This CDR3 reads CASSGRWGNQPQHF. CDR3 DNA: TGTGCCAGCAGCGGGCGGTGGGGCAATCAGCCCCAGCATTTT.

V usage is TRBV7-2 and J usage is TRBJ2-1; TRBD1 matches at 9 bases. J lost 7 bases, V lost 6 bases, and 10 bases had no gene match. CDR3 size: 15 residues. The germline V gene has CDR1 SGHTA and CDR2 FQGNSA. The CDR3 spells CASRKTGGPQNEQFF. The CDR3 region has the DNA TGTGCCAGCAGAAAGACAGGGGGTCCGCAGAATGAGCAGTTCTTC.

The rearrangement links TRBV29-1 to TRBJ1-1; tentative D call: TRBD1 (5 bases). CDR1 and CDR2 from the germline V gene are SQVTM and ANQGSEA. CDR3 length: 13 residues. V was cut by 7 bases and J by 2 bases, with 14 bases left in between. Here the CDR3 reads CSGARVINTEAFF. CDR3 nucleotide sequence: TGCAGCGGGGCCAGGGTCATTAACACTGAAGCTTTCTTT.

This clonotype was seen many times. The rearrangement uses TRBV27 and TRBJ2-1, with 12 positions matching TRBD2. Germline CDR1 reads MNHEY; CDR2 reads SMNVEV (reference sequence). The junction had 8 bases not matched to a gene; V was cut back by 1 base and J by 4 bases. The CDR3 loop spans 18 amino acids. The CDR3 loop reads CASSLLPLAGGGYNEQFF. The CDR3 coding sequence is TGTGCCAGCAGTTTATTACCTCTAGCGGGGGGGGGATACAATGAGCAGTTCTTC.

This clonotype was found a few times. V gene TRBV29-1 combines with J gene TRBJ2-5, with a tentative D call TRBD1 (6 bases). The germline gives CDR1 SQVTM, CDR2 ANQGSEA. The CDR3 extends over 13 amino acids. Trimming cost V 3 bases and J 5 bases, with 13 bases left between them. CDR3 nucleotides: TGCAGCGTTGATAACAGGGCCAGCGAGACCCAGTACTTC. This translates into CSVDNRASETQYF.

This clonotype was seen more than once but under ten times. The J gene is TRBJ1-5, the V gene TRBV2; D gene uncertain. V shed 7 bases and J shed 3 bases, with 10 bases lying between them. This CDR3 has 13 amino acids. The germline CDR1 and CDR2 sequences are SNHLY and FYNNEI. CDR3 sequence (DNA): TGTGCCAGCACCGCCGAGTACAATCAGCCCCAGCATTTT. It encodes CASTAEYNQPQHF.

The V gene is TRBV2, the J gene TRBJ2-5; D not certain. The V gene's germline CDR1 is SNHLY and CDR2 FYNNEI. The CDR3 extends over 12 amino acids. V was pared by 3 bases and J by 1 base, with 3 bases between. The CDR3 nucleotides read TGTGCCAGCAGTGAGGTCCAAGAGACCCAGTACTTC. This sequence encodes CASSEVQETQYF.